The 4 T cell receptor beta chains listed next were all sequenced from one sample in a study of PD-L1 blockade in urothelial cancer. Time point of the sample: pretreatment peripheral blood. Clones were sequenced by immunoSEQ multiplex PCR, and TCRdb holds only the in-frame ones, with some missing. Of tens of thousands of clones in the sample, roughly 86% were seen once. The sequencing used PBMCs, collected around atezolizumab (anti-PD-L1) treatment. These receptor sequences come from a man aged 60-69 years with urothelial cancer.

The chain uses TRBV19 and TRBJ2-5, with 11 nucleotides matching TRBD2. The CDR3 length is 16 residues. Germline V gene sequence: CDR1 LNHDA, CDR2 SQIVND (reference sequence). Germline trimming cut 4 bases from V and 1 base from J; bases unmatched to any gene: 5. The CDR3 spells CASSTRLAGPQETQYF. The CDR3 DNA follows: TGTGCCAGTAGTACCCGACTAGCGGGGCCCCAAGAGACCCAGTACTTC.

This clone occurred once. The V call is TRBV6-5, the J call TRBJ2-1; no firm D call. This CDR3 region has 14 residues. The germline gives CDR1 MNHEY, CDR2 SVGAGI. V was cut by 3 bases and J by 2 bases, with 8 bases left in between. CDR3 DNA sequence: TGTGCCAGCAGTTATAGTAGTGCCTACAATGAGCAGTTCTTC. The encoded protein is CASSYSSAYNEQFF.

V is TRBV19 and J is TRBJ2-7, with D perhaps TRBD2 (5 bases). The germline V gene has CDR1 LNHDA and CDR2 SQIVND (reference sequence). The CDR3 spans 15 residues. V dropped 6 bases and J dropped 0 bases, with 15 bases sitting between them. CDR3 region: CASSRLGGRSYEQYF. For the CDR3, the DNA is TGTGCCAGTAGCCGGCTTGGAGGACGCTCCTACGAGCAGTACTTC.

The rearrangement uses TRBV7-2 and TRBJ1-4; TRBD1 matches 8 bases. Per the germline V gene, CDR1 is SGHTA and CDR2 is FQGNSA. The ends lost 4 bases at V and 5 bases at J; junction bases unmatched: 9. There are 16 residues in the CDR3. The CDR3 loop reads CASSYRTGTENEKLFF. In nucleotides, the CDR3 is TGTGCCAGCAGCTACAGGACAGGGACTGAAAATGAAAAACTGTTTTTT.